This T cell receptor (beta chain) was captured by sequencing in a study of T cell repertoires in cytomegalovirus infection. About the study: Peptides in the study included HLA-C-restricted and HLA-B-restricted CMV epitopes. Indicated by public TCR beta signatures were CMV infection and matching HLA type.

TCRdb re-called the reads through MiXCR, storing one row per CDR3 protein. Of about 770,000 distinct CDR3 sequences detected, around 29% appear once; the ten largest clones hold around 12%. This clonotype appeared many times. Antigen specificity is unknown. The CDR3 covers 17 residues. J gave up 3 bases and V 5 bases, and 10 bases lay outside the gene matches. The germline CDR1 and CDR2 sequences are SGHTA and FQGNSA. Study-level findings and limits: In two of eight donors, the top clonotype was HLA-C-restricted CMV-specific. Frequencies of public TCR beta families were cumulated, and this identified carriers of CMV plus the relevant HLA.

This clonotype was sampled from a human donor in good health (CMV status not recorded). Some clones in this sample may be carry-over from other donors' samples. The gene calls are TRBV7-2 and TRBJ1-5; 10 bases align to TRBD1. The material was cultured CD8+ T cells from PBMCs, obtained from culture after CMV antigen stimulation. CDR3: CASSRDRGMYYNQPQHF. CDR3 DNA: TGTGCCAGCAGCAGGGACAGGGGAATGTATTACAATCAGCCCCAGCATTTT.